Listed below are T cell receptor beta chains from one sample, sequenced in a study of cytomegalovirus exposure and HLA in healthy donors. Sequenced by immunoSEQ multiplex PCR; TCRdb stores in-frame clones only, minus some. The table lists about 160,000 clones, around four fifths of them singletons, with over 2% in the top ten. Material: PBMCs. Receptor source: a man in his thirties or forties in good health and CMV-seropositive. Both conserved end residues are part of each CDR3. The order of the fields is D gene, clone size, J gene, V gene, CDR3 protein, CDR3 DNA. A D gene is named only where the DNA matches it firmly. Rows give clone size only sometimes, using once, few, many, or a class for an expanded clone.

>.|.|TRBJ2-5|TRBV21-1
CASSAPSGNQETQYF
TGTGCCAGCAGCGCCCCGTCGGGGAATCAAGAGACCCAGTACTTC
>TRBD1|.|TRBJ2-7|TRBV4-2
CASSRDRDLPYEQYF
TGTGCCAGCAGCCGGGACAGAGACCTACCCTACGAGCAGTACTTC
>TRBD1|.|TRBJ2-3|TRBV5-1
CASSLGDRGQGDTQYF
TGCGCCAGCAGCTTGGGCGACAGGGGGCAAGGAGATACGCAGTATTTT
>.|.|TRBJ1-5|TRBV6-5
CASSLSREGAQPQHF
TGTGCCAGCAGTTTATCCCGAGAAGGGGCCCAGCCCCAGCATTTT
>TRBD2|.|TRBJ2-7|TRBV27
CASSYSSGGAYEQYF
TGTGCCAGCAGTTACTCTAGCGGGGGAGCCTACGAGCAGTACTTC
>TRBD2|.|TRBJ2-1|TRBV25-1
CASSESTGIHGGNEQFF
TGTGCCAGCAGTGAATCTACGGGAATACACGGGGGGAATGAGCAGTTCTTC
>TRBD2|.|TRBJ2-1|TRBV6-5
CASSHTSGGADEQFF
TGTGCCAGCAGTCACACTAGCGGGGGGGCGGATGAGCAGTTCTTC
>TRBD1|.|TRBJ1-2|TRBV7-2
CASSLVIDRDGYTF
TGTGCCAGCAGCTTAGTAATAGACAGGGACGGCTACACCTTC
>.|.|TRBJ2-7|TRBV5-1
CASTRSAPGAAYEQYF
TGCGCCAGCACTCGATCGGCCCCAGGGGCCGCCTACGAGCAGTACTTC
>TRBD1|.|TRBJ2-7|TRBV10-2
CASSGTGEGEQYF
TGCGCCAGCAGTGGGACAGGGGAGGGCGAGCAGTACTTC
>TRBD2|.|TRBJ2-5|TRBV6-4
CASSRTSGGQETQYF
TGTGCCAGCAGCAGGACTAGCGGGGGGCAAGAGACCCAGTACTTC
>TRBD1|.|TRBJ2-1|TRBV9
CASSGTGNEQFF
TGTGCCAGCAGCGGGACAGGCAATGAGCAGTTCTTC
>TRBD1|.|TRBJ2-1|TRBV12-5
CASGPGTGGYTSSYNEQFF
TGTGCTAGTGGTCCCGGGACAGGGGGATATACTAGCTCCTACAATGAGCAGTTCTTC
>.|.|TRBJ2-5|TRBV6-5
CASSYISTTETQYF
TGTGCCAGCAGTTACATCAGCACTACAGAGACCCAGTACTTC
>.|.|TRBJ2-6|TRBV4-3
CASSQGTFGANVLTF
.
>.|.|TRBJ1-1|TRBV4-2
CASSQEWHRGHINTEAFF
TGTGCCAGCAGCCAAGAGTGGCATCGCGGCCATATAAACACTGAAGCTTTCTTT
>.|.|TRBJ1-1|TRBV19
CATAPGHTAEAFF
TGTGCCACCGCCCCCGGACACACGGCTGAAGCTTTCTTT
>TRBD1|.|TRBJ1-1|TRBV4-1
CASSQDLAGGRGRAEAFF
TGCGCCAGCAGCCAAGATTTGGCAGGGGGCCGGGGTCGGGCTGAAGCTTTCTTT
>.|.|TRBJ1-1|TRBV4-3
CASSQGAVNTEAFF
TGCGCCAGCAGCCAAGGGGCAGTGAACACTGAAGCTTTCTTT
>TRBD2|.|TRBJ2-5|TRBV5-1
CASSLASLRGTQETQYF
TGCGCCAGCAGCTTGGCCTCCTTGCGGGGGACCCAAGAGACCCAGTACTTC
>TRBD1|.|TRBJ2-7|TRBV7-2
CASSRPGTEIYEQYF
TGTGCCAGCAGCCGACCCGGGACAGAGATATACGAGCAGTACTTC
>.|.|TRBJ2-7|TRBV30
CAWRTRGGSYEQYF
TGTGCCTGGAGAACCAGGGGTGGCTCCTACGAGCAGTACTTC
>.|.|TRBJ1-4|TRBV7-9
CAILGAEKLFF
TGTGCCATATTGGGGGCTGAAAAACTGTTTTTT
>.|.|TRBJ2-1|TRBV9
CASSVEGLSLNEQFF
TGTGCCAGCAGCGTAGAGGGACTCTCCCTAAATGAGCAATTCTTC
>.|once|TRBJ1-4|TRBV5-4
CASSLDQGGEKLFF
TGTGCCAGCAGCTTGGACCAGGGCGGCGAAAAACTGTTTTTT